One T cell receptor (beta chain) is described in this entry. Its antigen is unidentified. The sample is drawn from a study of vaccination and CD4 T cells after COVID-19. Treatment reported: 10-day PBMC culture with coronavirus spike peptide pools or control peptides (ViraFEST assay). First, ViraFEST expanded antigen-specific T cells with peptide pools, and next it sequenced the TCRs. IL-2 at about 9.3 IU/ml and peptide pools at about 9.5 ug/ml were added to PBMCs cultured at a few million per well. Trimming took off 2 bases at V and 3 bases at J, with 19 bases between the two ends. Germline lookup yields CDR1 SGHTA and CDR2 FQGNSA. CDR3 length: 17 residues. Once obtained from cultured CD4+ T cells, the DNA was sequenced using the Oncomine TCR Beta short-read assay. Each CDR3 protein is one row after TCRdb ran MiXCR on the PCR reads. The sample lists almost 20,000 distinct CDR3 sequences, about three quarters occurring once.

This receptor was identified in a human donor who received a COVID-19 vaccine. The sequencing here drew on CD4+ T cells from blood, cultured in vitro, taken after SARS-CoV-2 vaccination. The chain has TRBV7-2 and TRBJ1-2; D is possibly TRBD1 (6 bases). Written as DNA, the CDR3 is TGTGCCAGCAGCTTACACGAACAGGGTATTTCCGACTATGGCTACACCTTC. This codes for CASSLHEQGISDYGYTF.